This note documents a single T cell receptor beta chain sequence. The antigen is not known. The PCR employed 60 Vbeta primers together with 13 Jbeta primers. Profiled with immunoSEQ multiplex PCR; TCRdb holds only in-frame clones, not every one. The sample contains approximately 150,000 clones, approximately 68% of which appear only once. Germline CDR1 reads SNHLY; CDR2 reads FYNNEI. The CDR3 runs 12 residues. The sample comes from a study of cytomegalovirus exposure and HLA in healthy donors. Study-level findings and limits: In an earlier analysis, productive rearrangement rates for most beta V segments clustered near 87% or 30%. Reports indicated that the classifier achieved high specificity and sensitivity in diagnosing cytomegalovirus status. Among TCR beta chains of equal frequency, HLA-associated ones were more clonally expanded in a later analysis. Accurate HLA-A and HLA-B prediction from TCR beta sequences was reported for most subjects.

Sequencing was carried out using PBMCs. The chain has TRBV2 and TRBJ2-5, with 7 bases identical to TRBD2. The J call may be faulty, since TRBJ2-7 better matches the DNA end. This TCR derives from a man aged 60 to 69 in good health and CMV-seronegative. CDR3 sequence: CASSGTTYEQYF. In nucleotides, the CDR3 is TGTGCCAGCAGCGGGACTACCTACGAGCAGTACTTC.